A single sample gave rise to the 27 T cell receptor beta chains below, sequenced in a study of T-cell memory formation after mild COVID-19. TCRdb recomputed calls from the 5' RACE reads with MiXCR, one row per CDR3 protein. The sample includes 190,000 or so distinct CDR3 sequences, more than 9% seen only once; the top ten take under 3.5%. The sequencing sample was made of PBMCs or a T cell subset sorted from them (not recorded which). The receptors shown here come from a man in his late teens or twenties who had mild COVID-19 (a few samples of this study predate the infection). Cell type and time point are not known.

This chain links TRBV6-1 with TRBJ1-1; the D is unclear. The V gene lost 4 bases and the J gene lost 4 bases, with 13 bases spanning the gap. The length of the CDR3 is 14 residues. From germline, CDR1 is MNHNS and CDR2 SASEGT. CDR3 DNA sequence: TGTGCCAGCAGTGTGGCGGAAGTTGTCACTGAAGCTTTCTTT. It is translated as CASSVAEVVTEAFF.

CDR3 DNA: TGTGCCAGCAGCTTAGGACTAGCGGGGGTGATTCTAGCCAAAAACATTCAGTACTTC. Translation: CASSLGLAGVILAKNIQYF. The V and J genes are TRBV7-2 and TRBJ2-4; 12 bases align to TRBD2. This CDR3 is built from 19 residues. Germline lookup yields CDR1 SGHTA and CDR2 FQGNSA. The V and J ends lost 1 base and 0 bases, in that order; junction bases with no gene match: 7.

V is TRBV5-1 and J is TRBJ2-3; tentatively, D is TRBD2 (5 bases). The CDR3 totals 15 residues. Trimming removed 1 base from V and 2 bases from J, with 11 bases in between. Germline V lookup: CDR1 SGHRS, CDR2 YFSETQ. The CDR3 loop is CASSLWLASTDTQYF. The DNA for the CDR3 is TGCGCCAGCAGCTTGTGGCTAGCCTCCACAGATACGCAGTATTTT.

This chain uses TRBV7-3 with TRBJ2-7; 8 nucleotides agree with TRBD1. The trim removed 5 bases at V and 4 bases at J, leaving 7 bases unmatched. The CDR3 spans 14 residues. Germline assignment: CDR1 SGHTA and CDR2 FQGTGA. CDR3 in amino acids: CASSRTGTGYEQYF. CDR3 bases: TGTGCCAGCAGCCGGACAGGGACGGGATACGAGCAGTACTTC.

This clonotype was seen a handful of times. This chain joins TRBV5-1 and TRBJ1-1, with 8 positions matching TRBD1. CDR1 is SGHRS, CDR2 YFSETQ, per germline. Trimming took 4 bases from V and 11 from J; bases not matched to a gene: 10. The CDR3 is made up of 13 amino acids. CDR3 in DNA: TGCGCCAGCAGCCGGGGACAGGAGGGGGGGGCTTTCTTT. Its translation is CASSRGQEGGAFF.

The genes are TRBV29-1 and TRBJ1-1; the D gene is possibly TRBD1 (5 bases). V was cut by 7 bases and J by 0 bases, with 9 bases left in between. CDR3 length: 12 residues. Germline CDR1 and CDR2: SQVTM and ANQGSEA. CDR3 residues: CSGGAMNTEAFF. The CDR3, as DNA: TGCAGCGGAGGGGCTATGAACACTGAAGCTTTCTTT. The full variable domain, rest sourced from reference TRBV29-1 and TRBJ1-1, is SAVISQKPSRDICQRGTSLTIQCQVDSQVTMMFWYRQQPGQSLTLIATANQGSEATYESGFVIDKFPISRPNLTFSTLTVSNMSPEDSSIYLCSGGAMNTEAFFGQGTRLTVV.

In its sample, this clonotype was seen a few times. This rearrangement joins TRBV5-5 to TRBJ2-6; unclear D gene. The germline V gene has CDR1 SGHKS and CDR2 YYEKEE (reference sequence). V was trimmed by 10 bases and J by 0 bases, leaving 8 bases between them. The CDR3 totals 13 residues. The CDR3 region has the DNA TGTGCCGTTCAAAGCTCTGGGGCCAACGTCCTGACTTTC. Translation gives CAVQSSGANVLTF.

This clonotype has just a few counts. The gene calls are TRBV6-5 and TRBJ1-6; tentatively, D is TRBD1 (6 bases). V lost 1 base and J 7 bases, leaving 11 bases between the germline ends. This CDR3 comprises 15 residues. CDR1 is MNHEY and CDR2 is SVGAGI in the germline V gene. The CDR3 nucleotides read TGTGCCAGCAGTTACTTTCGGACAGCAAATTCACCCCTCCACTTT. Its translation: CASSYFRTANSPLHF.

J is TRBJ2-5 and V is TRBV5-1; no definite D call. The germline gives CDR1 SGHRS, CDR2 YFSETQ. The CDR3 runs 14 residues. Trimming left V 0 bases short and J 7 bases short, with 13 bases between. CDR3 coding DNA: TGCGCCAGCAGCTTGGAGGCCGACCCAAGGACCCAGTACTTC. Translated, it gives CASSLEADPRTQYF.

The chain uses TRBV7-9 and TRBJ2-3; 11 bases map to TRBD2. CDR3 length equals 15 residues. V was clipped by 10 bases and J by 4 bases; unmatched bases: 10. Germline assignment: CDR1 SEHNR and CDR2 FQNEAQ (reference sequence). The CDR3 here is CATGWTSGRPDTQYF. The CDR3 DNA reads as TGTGCCACCGGGTGGACTAGCGGGCGTCCAGATACGCAGTATTTT.

This clonotype was observed many times. The genes are TRBV23-1 and TRBJ2-1; 7 bases are shared with TRBD2. TRBV23-1 falls under the ORF class, with uncertain function. This CDR3 comprises 18 residues. V was pared by 4 bases and J by 2 bases, with 14 bases of the junction left unmatched. The CDR3 is CASSRTFWRGGAYNEQFF. CDR3 sequence (DNA): TGCGCCAGCAGTCGCACCTTCTGGCGGGGAGGGGCCTACAATGAGCAGTTCTTC.

This clonotype was seen more than once but under ten times. V is TRBV18 and J is TRBJ2-5; either TRBD1 or TRBD2 may supply D (5 bases each). The CDR3 length is 14 residues. V was clipped by 1 base and J by 2 bases, with 8 bases between them. CDR1 KGHSH and CDR2 LQKENI come from the germline V gene. The CDR3 sequence is CASSPRDAQETQYF. The CDR3 DNA reads TGTGCCAGCTCACCACGGGACGCGCAAGAGACCCAGTACTTC. The whole variable domain, filled in from reference TRBV18 and TRBJ2-5, reads NAGVMQNPRHLVRRRGQEARLRCSPMKGHSHVYWYRQLPEEGLKFMVYLQKENIIDESGMPKERFSAEFPKEGPSILRIQQVVRGDSAAYFCASSPRDAQETQYFGPGTRLLVL.

This clonotype was seen only a few times. The chain has TRBV9 and TRBJ2-1; D is possibly TRBD1 or TRBD2 (6 bases each). V was clipped by 4 bases and J by 1 base, with 21 bases between them. Germline CDR1 and CDR2: SGDLS and YYNGEE. The CDR3 totals 18 residues. The CDR3 spells CASSPRGGTRDSYNEQFF. The CDR3 coding sequence is TGTGCCAGCAGCCCCCGAGGGGGGACACGAGATTCCTACAATGAGCAGTTCTTC.

This rearrangement joins TRBV4-3 to TRBJ1-3, with TRBD1 as a possible D gene (6 bases). Germline lookup yields CDR1 LGHNA and CDR2 YSLEER. The CDR3 consists of 14 residues. The ends were cut back, 1 base at V and 2 bases at J, with 6 bases in the middle. CDR3 bases: TGCGCCAGCAGCCAAGCAGGGGCTGGAAACACCATATATTTT. Its protein product is CASSQAGAGNTIYF.

The sample holds a few counts of this clonotype. This chain uses TRBV20-1 with TRBJ1-1; 8 positions agree with TRBD1. Germline CDR1 DFQATT, CDR2 SNEGSKA (reference sequence). J was trimmed by 3 bases and V by 0 bases; bases with no gene match: 9. This CDR3 region has 16 residues. CDR3: CSARDRITGGDTEAFF. The CDR3 nucleotides read TGCAGTGCTAGAGATCGAATAACAGGGGGAGACACTGAAGCTTTCTTT.

This clonotype was seen a handful of times. The chain employs TRBV19 and TRBJ2-5; D call uncertain. Germline CDR1 is LNHDA and CDR2 is SQIVND (reference sequence). The CDR3 is 13 residues long. V was cut by 6 bases and J by 2 bases, with 10 bases left in between. The DNA of the CDR3 is TGTGCCAGTAGGAGTTTCGGTCAAGAGACCCAGTACTTC. This gives the protein CASRSFGQETQYF.

This clonotype came up a few times. The genes are TRBV28 and TRBJ2-7; D is ambiguous. Germline V lookup: CDR1 MDHEN, CDR2 SYDVKM. This CDR3 spans 14 amino acids. V lost 3 bases, J lost 4 bases, and 13 bases lay in between. In DNA, the CDR3 is TGTGCCAGCAGTTTTAGAGGAGAAAAATACGAGCAGTACTTC. Translation: CASSFRGEKYEQYF.

This clonotype was seen many times. The gene calls are TRBV28 and TRBJ1-2; D unresolved. Germline V lookup: CDR1 MDHEN, CDR2 SYDVKM. With 4 bases removed from V and 4 bases from J, the gap between germline ends came to 16 bases. This CDR3 contains 15 residues. The CDR3 coding sequence is TGTGCCAGCAGTTCCTCAGGCAGGAGACTCTATGGCTACACCTTC. Its protein product is CASSSSGRRLYGYTF.

Details on this clonotype: A read error may account for a junction end that differs from germline. The chain joins TRBV5-1 to TRBJ2-1, with 10 bases fitting TRBD1. The length of the CDR3 is 13 residues. Germline V gene data show CDR1 as SGHRS and CDR2 as YFSETQ. DNA of the CDR3: TGCGCCAGCAGCTTGGATGGACAGGGGGAAGATATCTTC. This codes for CASSLDGQGEDIF.

This clonotype was picked up a small number of times. The chain links TRBV7-2 to TRBJ1-5; D gene unclear. V lost 1 base, J lost 1 base, and 8 bases lay in between. Germline V CDR1 and CDR2: SGHTA, FQGNSA. CDR3 length equals 15 residues. The CDR3 DNA follows: TGTGCCAGCAGCTTAGGGATTCACAGCAATCAGCCCCAGCATTTT. Protein: CASSLGIHSNQPQHF.

This clonotype was seen a few times. V gene TRBV24-1 combines with J gene TRBJ2-1; D could derive from TRBD1 or TRBD2 (7 bases each). Deletions cut 0 bases from V and 5 bases from J, with 22 bases between. The CDR3 consists of 19 residues. In germline, CDR1 is KGHDR, CDR2 SFDVKD. DNA of the CDR3: TGTGCCACCAGTGATTTGGCCTCTCAGGGGGGGGGAACCCACAATGAGCAGTTCTTC. Translating it yields CATSDLASQGGGTHNEQFF.

This clonotype has just a few counts. The V gene is TRBV29-1, the J gene TRBJ2-5, with a possible D match to TRBD1 (6 bases). The CDR3 is made up of 13 amino acids. V was clipped by 6 bases and J by 3 bases, with 14 bases between them. CDR1 and CDR2 (germline): SQVTM, ANQGSEA. The CDR3 here is CSVGWGQEETQYF. CDR3 sequence (DNA): TGCAGCGTCGGTTGGGGACAAGAAGAGACCCAGTACTTC.

This clonotype has a handful of counts. The chain uses TRBV18 and TRBJ1-1; D ambiguous. Germline loops: CDR1 KGHSH, CDR2 LQKENI. This CDR3 is built from 12 residues. The V and J ends lost 4 bases and 4 bases respectively, with 7 bases between them. The CDR3 sequence: CASSQGLTEAFF. The DNA for the CDR3 is TGTGCCAGCTCACAAGGGCTCACTGAAGCTTTCTTT.

This clonotype showed up many times. The V call is TRBV5-4, the J call TRBJ1-4; D unclear. The germline gives CDR1 SGHNT, CDR2 YYREEE (reference sequence). V was shortened by 0 bases and J by 8 bases, with 14 bases between the two germline ends. This CDR3 has 15 amino acids. The CDR3 sequence is CASSLDNLGGEKLFF. The CDR3, as DNA: TGTGCCAGCAGCTTGGACAACCTCGGCGGGGAAAAACTGTTTTTT.

This chain uses TRBV2 with TRBJ1-4; D unclear. Germline V lookup: CDR1 SNHLY, CDR2 FYNNEI. The germline V and J ends were trimmed by 1 base and 7 bases, with 7 bases remaining between them. This CDR3 contains 13 residues. CDR3 sequence reads: CASSEVLREKLFF. CDR3 in DNA: TGTGCCAGCAGTGAAGTCCTCCGTGAAAAACTGTTTTTT.

This clonotype has only a few counts. V and J are TRBV5-1 and TRBJ2-3; 11 nucleotides match TRBD2. J lost 11 bases, V lost 0 bases, and 5 bases had no gene match. Germline loops: CDR1 SGHRS, CDR2 YFSETQ. This CDR3 comprises 14 residues. The CDR3 protein is CASSLVSGGAQQYF. In DNA form, the CDR3 reads TGCGCCAGCAGCTTGGTTAGCGGGGGGGCCCAGCAGTATTTT.

This clonotype showed up many times. This chain connects TRBV6-5 to TRBJ2-3, with 10 bases aligning to TRBD2. Trimming at V came to 6 bases and at J to 3 bases, leaving 9 bases not matched to a gene. Germline CDR1 MNHEY, CDR2 SVGAGI. This CDR3 region has 16 residues. CDR3 in amino acids: CASRSLSGGVTDTQYF. CDR3 DNA: TGTGCCAGCAGATCACTAAGCGGGGGGGTTACAGATACGCAGTATTTT.